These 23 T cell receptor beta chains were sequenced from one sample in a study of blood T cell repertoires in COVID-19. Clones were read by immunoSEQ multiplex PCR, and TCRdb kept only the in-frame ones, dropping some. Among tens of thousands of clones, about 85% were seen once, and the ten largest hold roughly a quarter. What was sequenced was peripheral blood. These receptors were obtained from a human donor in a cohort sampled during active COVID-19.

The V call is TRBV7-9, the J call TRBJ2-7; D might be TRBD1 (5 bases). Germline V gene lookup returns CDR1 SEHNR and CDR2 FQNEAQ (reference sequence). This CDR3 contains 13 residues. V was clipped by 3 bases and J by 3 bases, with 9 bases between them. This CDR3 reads CASSFGHNYEQYF. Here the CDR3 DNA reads TGTGCCAGCAGCTTTGGACACAACTACGAGCAGTACTTC.

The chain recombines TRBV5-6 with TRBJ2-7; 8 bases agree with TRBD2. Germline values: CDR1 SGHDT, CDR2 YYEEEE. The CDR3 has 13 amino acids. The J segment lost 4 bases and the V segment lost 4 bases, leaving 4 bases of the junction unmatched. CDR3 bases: TGTGCCAGCAGCGGGACTAGTATGTACGAGCAGTACTTC. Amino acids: CASSGTSMYEQYF. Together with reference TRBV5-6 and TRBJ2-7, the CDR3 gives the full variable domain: DAGVTQSPTHLIKTRGQQVTLRCSPKSGHDTVSWYQQALGQGPQFIFQYYEEEERQRGNFPDRFSGHQFPNYSSELNVNALLLGDSALYLCASSGTSMYEQYFGPGTRLTVT.

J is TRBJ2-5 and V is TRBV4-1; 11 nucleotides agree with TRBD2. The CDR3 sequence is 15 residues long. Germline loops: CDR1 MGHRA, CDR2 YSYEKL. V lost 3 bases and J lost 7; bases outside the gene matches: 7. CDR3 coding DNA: TGCGCCAGCAGCCACCATGGGGGACTAGCGGTGACCCAGTACTTC. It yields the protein CASSHHGGLAVTQYF.

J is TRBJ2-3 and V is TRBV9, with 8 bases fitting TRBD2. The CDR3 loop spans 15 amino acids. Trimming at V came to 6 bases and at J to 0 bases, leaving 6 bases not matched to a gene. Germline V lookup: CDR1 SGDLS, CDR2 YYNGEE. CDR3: CASNPGGASTDTQYF. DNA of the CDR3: TGTGCCAGCAACCCCGGGGGGGCCAGCACAGATACGCAGTATTTT.

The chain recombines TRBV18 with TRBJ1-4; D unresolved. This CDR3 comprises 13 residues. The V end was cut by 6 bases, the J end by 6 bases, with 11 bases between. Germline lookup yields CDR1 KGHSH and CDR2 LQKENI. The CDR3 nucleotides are TGTGCCAGCTCGGGAGGTAGATATGAAAAACTGTTTTTT. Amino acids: CASSGGRYEKLFF.

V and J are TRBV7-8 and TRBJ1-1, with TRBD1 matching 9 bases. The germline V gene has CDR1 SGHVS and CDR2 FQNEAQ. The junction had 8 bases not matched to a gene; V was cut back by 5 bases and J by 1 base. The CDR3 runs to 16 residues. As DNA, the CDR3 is TGTGCCAGCAGCCGAGGACAGGGGCTTCCGAACACTGAAGCTTTCTTT. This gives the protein CASSRGQGLPNTEAFF.

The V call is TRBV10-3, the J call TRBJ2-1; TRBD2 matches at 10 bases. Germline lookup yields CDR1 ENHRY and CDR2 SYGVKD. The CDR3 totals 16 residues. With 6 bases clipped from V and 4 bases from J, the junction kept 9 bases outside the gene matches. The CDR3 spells CAIRTDKRGGYNEQFF. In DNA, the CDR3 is TGTGCCATCAGGACCGATAAGCGGGGGGGTTACAATGAGCAGTTCTTC.

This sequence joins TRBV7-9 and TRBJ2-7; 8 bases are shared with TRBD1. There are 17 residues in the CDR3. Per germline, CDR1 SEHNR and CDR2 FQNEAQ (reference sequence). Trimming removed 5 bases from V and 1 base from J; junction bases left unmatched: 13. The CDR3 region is CASSARTGFDSSYEQYF. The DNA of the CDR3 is TGTGCCAGCAGCGCGCGGACAGGGTTTGATTCATCCTACGAGCAGTACTTC.

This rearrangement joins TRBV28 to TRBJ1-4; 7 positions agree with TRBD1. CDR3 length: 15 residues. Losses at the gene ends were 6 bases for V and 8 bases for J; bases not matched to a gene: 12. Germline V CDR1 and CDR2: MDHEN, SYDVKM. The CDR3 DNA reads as TGTGCCAGCAGCTCTTTGGGGCAGGGGGTAGAAAAACTGTTTTTT. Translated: CASSSLGQGVEKLFF.

As DNA, the CDR3 is TGTGCCATCAGTGAGTCTCAGACAGGGACTTTTAACTATGGCTACACCTTC. Translating it yields CAISESQTGTFNYGYTF. J is TRBJ1-2 and V is TRBV10-3; the match to TRBD1 covers 7 bases. The germline V gene has CDR1 ENHRY and CDR2 SYGVKD. This CDR3 is built from 17 residues. Trimming at V came to 0 bases and at J to 1 base, leaving 8 bases not matched to a gene.

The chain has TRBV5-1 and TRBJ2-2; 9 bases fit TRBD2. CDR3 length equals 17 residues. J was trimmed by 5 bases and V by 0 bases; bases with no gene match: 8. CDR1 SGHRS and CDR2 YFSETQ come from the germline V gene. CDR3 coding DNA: TGCGCCAGCAGCTTGGATGGAGCGGGGGGATCTACCGGGGAGCTGTTTTTT. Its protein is CASSLDGAGGSTGELFF.

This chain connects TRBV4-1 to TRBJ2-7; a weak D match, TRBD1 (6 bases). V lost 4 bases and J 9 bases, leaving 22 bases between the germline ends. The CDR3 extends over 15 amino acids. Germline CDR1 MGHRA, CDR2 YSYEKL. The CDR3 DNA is TGCGCCAGCAGCCCCTGGGGGCAGGGTTCCCCTAGGCAGTACTTC. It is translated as CASSPWGQGSPRQYF.

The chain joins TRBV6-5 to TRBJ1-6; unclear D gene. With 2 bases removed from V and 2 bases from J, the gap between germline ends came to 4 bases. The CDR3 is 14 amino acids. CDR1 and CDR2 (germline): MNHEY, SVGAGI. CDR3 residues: CASSYGPYNSPLHF. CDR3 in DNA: TGTGCCAGCAGTTACGGCCCCTATAATTCACCCCTCCACTTT.

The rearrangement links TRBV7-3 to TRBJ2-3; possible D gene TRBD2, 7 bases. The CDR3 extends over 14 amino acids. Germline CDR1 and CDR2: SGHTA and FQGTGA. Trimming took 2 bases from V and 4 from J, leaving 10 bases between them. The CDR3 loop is CASSLAGASDTQYF. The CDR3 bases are TGTGCCAGCAGCTTAGCGGGGGCCTCAGATACGCAGTATTTT. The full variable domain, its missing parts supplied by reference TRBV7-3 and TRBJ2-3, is GAGVSQTPSNKVTEKGKYVELRCDPISGHTALYWYRQSLGQGPEFLIYFQGTGAADDSGLPNDRFFAVRPEGSVSTLKIQRTERGDSAVYLCASSLAGASDTQYFGPGTRLTVL.

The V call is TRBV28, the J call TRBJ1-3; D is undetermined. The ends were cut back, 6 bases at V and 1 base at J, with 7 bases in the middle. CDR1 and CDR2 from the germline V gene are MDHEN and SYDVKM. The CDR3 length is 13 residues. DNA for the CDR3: TGTGCCAGCAGCTCCGGTTCTGGAAACACCATATATTTT. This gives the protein CASSSGSGNTIYF. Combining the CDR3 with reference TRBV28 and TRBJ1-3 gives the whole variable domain DVKVTQSSRYLVKRTGEKVFLECVQDMDHENMFWYRQDPGLGLRLIYFSYDVKMKEKGDIPEGYSVSREKKERFSLILESASTNQTSMYLCASSSGSGNTIYFGEGSWLTVV.

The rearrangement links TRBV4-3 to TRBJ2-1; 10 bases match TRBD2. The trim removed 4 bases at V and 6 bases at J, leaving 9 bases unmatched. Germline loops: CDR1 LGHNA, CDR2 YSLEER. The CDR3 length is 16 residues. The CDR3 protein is CASSPQLERGGNEQFF. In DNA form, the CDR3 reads TGCGCCAGCAGCCCCCAGCTCGAGCGGGGGGGCAATGAGCAGTTCTTC.

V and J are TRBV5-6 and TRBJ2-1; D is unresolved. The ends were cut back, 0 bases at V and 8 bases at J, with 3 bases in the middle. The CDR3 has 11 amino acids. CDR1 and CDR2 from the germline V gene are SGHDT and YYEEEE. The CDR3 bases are TGTGCCAGCAGCTTGGGGCATGAGCAGTTCTTC. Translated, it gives CASSLGHEQFF.

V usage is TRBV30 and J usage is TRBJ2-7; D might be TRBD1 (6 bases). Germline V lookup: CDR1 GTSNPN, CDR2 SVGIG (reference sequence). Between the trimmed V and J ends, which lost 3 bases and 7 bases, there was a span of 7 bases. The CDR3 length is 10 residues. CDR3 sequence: CAWSRGEQYF. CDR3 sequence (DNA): TGTGCCTGGAGCAGGGGAGAGCAGTACTTC.

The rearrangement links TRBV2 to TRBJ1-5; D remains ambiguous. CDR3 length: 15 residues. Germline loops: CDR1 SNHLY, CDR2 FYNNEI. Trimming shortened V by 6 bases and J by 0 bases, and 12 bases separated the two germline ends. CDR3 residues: CASRERDTSNQPQHF. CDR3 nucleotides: TGTGCCAGCAGGGAGCGGGATACTAGCAATCAGCCCCAGCATTTT.

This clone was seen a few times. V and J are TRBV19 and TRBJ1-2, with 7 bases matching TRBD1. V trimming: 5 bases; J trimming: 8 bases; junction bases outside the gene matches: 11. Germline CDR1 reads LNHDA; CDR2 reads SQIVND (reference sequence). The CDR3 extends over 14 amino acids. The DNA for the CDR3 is TGTGCCAGTAGTCCAGGGAACAGGGGTGAAGGCTACACCTTC. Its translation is CASSPGNRGEGYTF.

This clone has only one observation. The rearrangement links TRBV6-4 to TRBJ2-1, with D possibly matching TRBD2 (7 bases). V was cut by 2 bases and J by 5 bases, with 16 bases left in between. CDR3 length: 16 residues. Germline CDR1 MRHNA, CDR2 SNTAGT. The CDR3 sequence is CASSDRSGRGHNEQFF. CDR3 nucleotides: TGTGCCAGCAGTGACCGTTCGGGGCGGGGGCACAATGAGCAGTTCTTC.

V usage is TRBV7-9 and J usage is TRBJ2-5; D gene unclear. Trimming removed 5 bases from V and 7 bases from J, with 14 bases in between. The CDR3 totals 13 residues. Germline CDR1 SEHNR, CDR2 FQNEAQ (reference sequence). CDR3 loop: CASSPPGSGTQYF. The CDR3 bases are TGTGCCAGCAGCCCCCCTGGTTCGGGGACCCAGTACTTC.

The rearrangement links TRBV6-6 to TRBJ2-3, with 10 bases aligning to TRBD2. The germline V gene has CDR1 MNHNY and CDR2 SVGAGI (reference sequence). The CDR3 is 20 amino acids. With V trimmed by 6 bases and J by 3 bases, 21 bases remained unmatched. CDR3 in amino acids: CASSPKVAGGQGGITDTQYF. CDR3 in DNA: TGTGCCAGCAGCCCCAAGGTAGCGGGGGGCCAAGGGGGTATAACAGATACGCAGTATTTT.